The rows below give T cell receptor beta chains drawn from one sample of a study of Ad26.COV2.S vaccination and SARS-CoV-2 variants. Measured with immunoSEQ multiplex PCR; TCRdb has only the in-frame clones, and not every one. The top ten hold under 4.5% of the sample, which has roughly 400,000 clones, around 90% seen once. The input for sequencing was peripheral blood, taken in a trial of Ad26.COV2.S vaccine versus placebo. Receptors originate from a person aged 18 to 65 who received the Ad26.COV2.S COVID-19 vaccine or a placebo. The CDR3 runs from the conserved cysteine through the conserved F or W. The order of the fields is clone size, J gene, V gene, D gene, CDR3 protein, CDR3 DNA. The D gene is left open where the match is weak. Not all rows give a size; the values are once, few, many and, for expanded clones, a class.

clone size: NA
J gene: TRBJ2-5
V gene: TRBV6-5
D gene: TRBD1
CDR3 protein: CASSHRGKETQYF
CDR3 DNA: TGTGCCAGCAGTCACAGGGGGAAAGAGACCCAGTACTTC

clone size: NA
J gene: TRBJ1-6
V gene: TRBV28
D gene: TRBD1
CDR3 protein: CASGTANSPLHF
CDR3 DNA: TGTGCCAGCGGGACAGCAAATTCACCCCTCCACTTT

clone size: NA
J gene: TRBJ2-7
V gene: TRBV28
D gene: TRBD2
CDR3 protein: CASSVAGGPKSYEQYF
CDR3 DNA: TGTGCCAGCAGTGTAGCGGGAGGGCCTAAGTCCTACGAGCAGTACTTC

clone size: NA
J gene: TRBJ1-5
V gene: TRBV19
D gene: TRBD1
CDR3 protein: CASSNGQGARQPQHF
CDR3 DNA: TGTGCCAGTAGTAACGGACAGGGGGCGAGACAGCCCCAGCATTTT

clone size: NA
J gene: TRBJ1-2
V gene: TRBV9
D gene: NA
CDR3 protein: CASSVGGDLDYGYTF
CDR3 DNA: TGTGCCAGCAGCGTAGGAGGGGACCTAGACTATGGCTACACCTTC

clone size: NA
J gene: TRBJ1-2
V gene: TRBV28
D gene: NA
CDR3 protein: CASRHRVIGYTF
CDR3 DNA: TGTGCCAGCAGGCACAGGGTAATTGGCTACACCTTC

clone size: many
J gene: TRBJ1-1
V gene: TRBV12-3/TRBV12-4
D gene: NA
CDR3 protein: CASSFRGGVGAFF
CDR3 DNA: TGTGCCAGCAGTTTTCGGGGGGGAGTGGGAGCTTTCTTT

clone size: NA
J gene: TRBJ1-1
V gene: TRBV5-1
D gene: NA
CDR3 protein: CASSLGGNTEAFF
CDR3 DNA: TGCGCCAGCAGCTTGGGGGGGAACACTGAAGCTTTCTTT

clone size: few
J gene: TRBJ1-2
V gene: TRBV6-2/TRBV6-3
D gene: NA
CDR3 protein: CASSYQIDRNGYTF
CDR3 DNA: TGTGCCAGCAGTTACCAAATTGACAGGAATGGCTACACCTTC

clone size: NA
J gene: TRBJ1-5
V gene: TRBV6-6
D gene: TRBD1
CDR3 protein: CASSWTGADQPQHF
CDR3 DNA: TGTGCCAGCAGTTGGACAGGGGCGGATCAGCCCCAGCATTTT

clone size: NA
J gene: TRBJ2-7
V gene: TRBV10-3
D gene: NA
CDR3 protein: CAISGWDLSRGEQYF
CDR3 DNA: TGTGCCATCAGTGGCTGGGACCTCTCGAGGGGTGAGCAGTACTTC

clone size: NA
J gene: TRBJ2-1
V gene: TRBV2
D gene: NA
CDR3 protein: CAGRDQRKEQFF
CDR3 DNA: TGTGCCGGCCGGGACCAGAGGAAGGAGCAGTTCTTC

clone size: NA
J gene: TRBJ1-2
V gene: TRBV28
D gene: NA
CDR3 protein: CASSVAGGAHTF
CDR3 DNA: NA

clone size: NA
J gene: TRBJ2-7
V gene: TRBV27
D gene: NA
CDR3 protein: CASSFTGAPYEQYF
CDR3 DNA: TGTGCCAGCAGTTTCACGGGAGCCCCCTACGAGCAGTACTTC

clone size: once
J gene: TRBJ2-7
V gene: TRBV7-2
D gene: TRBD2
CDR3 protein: CASRRTSGPSSYEQYF
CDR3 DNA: TGTGCCAGCAGAAGGACTAGCGGGCCCAGCTCCTACGAGCAGTACTTC

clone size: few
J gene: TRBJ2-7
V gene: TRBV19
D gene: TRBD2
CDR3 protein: CASSSLAGASEQYF
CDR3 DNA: TGTGCCAGTAGTAGTCTAGCGGGAGCCTCCGAGCAGTACTTC

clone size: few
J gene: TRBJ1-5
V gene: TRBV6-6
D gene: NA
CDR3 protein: CASSPGGHGQPQHF
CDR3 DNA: TGTGCCAGCAGCCCTGGGGGGCACGGTCAGCCCCAGCATTTT

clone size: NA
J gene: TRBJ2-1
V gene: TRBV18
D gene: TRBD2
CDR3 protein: CASSPTTSGGNEQFF
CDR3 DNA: TGTGCCAGCTCTCCCACGACTAGCGGGGGCAATGAGCAGTTCTTC

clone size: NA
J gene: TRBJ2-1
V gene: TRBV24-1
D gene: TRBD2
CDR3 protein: CATSDLGTSGSQFF
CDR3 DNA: TGTGCCACCAGTGATTTAGGGACTAGCGGTAGTCAGTTCTTC

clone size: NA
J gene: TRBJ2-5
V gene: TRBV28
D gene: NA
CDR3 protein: CASSLWTGVGQETQYF
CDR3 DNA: TGTGCCAGCAGTTTATGGACAGGAGTGGGCCAAGAGACCCAGTACTTC

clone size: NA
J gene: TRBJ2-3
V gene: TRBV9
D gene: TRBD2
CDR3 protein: CASSESGRGADTQYF
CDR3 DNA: TGTGCCAGCAGCGAAAGCGGGAGGGGTGCAGATACGCAGTATTTT

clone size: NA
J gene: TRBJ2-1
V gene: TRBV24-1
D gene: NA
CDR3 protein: CATGDYNEQFF
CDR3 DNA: TGTGCCACCGGGGATTACAATGAGCAGTTCTTC

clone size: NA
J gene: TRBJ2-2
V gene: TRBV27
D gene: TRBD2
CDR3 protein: CASSRGLAGTGELFF
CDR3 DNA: TGTGCCAGCAGTCGGGGACTAGCGGGAACCGGGGAGCTGTTTTTT

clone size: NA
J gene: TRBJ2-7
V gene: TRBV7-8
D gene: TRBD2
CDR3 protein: CASSRGGLYEQYF
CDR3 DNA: TGTGCCAGCAGCCGGGGGGGGCTCTACGAGCAGTACTTC

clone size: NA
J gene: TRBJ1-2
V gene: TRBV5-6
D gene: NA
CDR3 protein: CASSLMGYKYGYTF
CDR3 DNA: TGTGCCAGCAGCTTGATGGGGTACAAGTATGGCTACACCTTC